The rows below give T cell receptor beta chains drawn from one sample of a study of blood T cell repertoires in COVID-19. This table comes from immunoSEQ multiplex PCR, and its TCRdb copy is limited to in-frame clones, with some not included. The data hold 200,000 to 250,000 clones, with about 86% observed a single time. Sequencing used peripheral blood. The receptors were gathered from a woman aged 45-65 years with COVID-19, enrolled during active disease. CDR3s include the opening cysteine and the closing phenylalanine or tryptophan. Each record gives: J gene, D gene, clone size, V gene, CDR3 protein, CDR3 DNA. D genes are given only for firm matches. Size is stated for part of the rows, as once, few or many counts, or as a class when the clone is expanded.

j_gene: TRBJ2-7; d_gene: -; abundance: -; v_gene: TRBV13; CDR3aa: CASSLGPSYEQYF; CDR3nt: TGTGCCAGCAGCTTAGGCCCTTCCTACGAGCAGTACTTC
j_gene: TRBJ2-3; d_gene: -; abundance: few; v_gene: TRBV18; CDR3aa: CASSPPQAQTTDTQYF; CDR3nt: TGTGCCAGCTCACCACCGCAGGCCCAAACCACAGATACGCAGTATTTT
j_gene: TRBJ1-5; d_gene: -; abundance: -; v_gene: TRBV12-5; CDR3aa: CASGFSGGGQPQHF; CDR3nt: TGTGCTAGTGGTTTTTCGGGGGGCGGTCAGCCCCAGCATTTT
j_gene: TRBJ1-5; d_gene: TRBD1; abundance: -; v_gene: TRBV24-1; CDR3aa: CATSDSGQGGHQPQHF; CDR3nt: TGTGCCACCAGTGATTCGGGACAGGGAGGCCATCAGCCCCAGCATTTT
j_gene: TRBJ1-6; d_gene: -; abundance: -; v_gene: TRBV28; CDR3aa: CASSPSFGGSPLHF; CDR3nt: TGTGCCAGCAGTCCTTCCTTTGGCGGCTCACCCCTCCACTTT
j_gene: TRBJ1-2; d_gene: -; abundance: few; v_gene: TRBV19; CDR3aa: CASSILIAGAYGYTF; CDR3nt: TGTGCCAGTAGTATTTTAATTGCGGGGGCCTATGGCTACACCTTC
j_gene: TRBJ1-6; d_gene: -; abundance: few; v_gene: TRBV3-1/TRBV3-2; CDR3aa: CASSDRGGRSPLHF; CDR3nt: TGTGCCAGCAGCGACCGGGGGGGGAGGTCACCCCTCCACTTT
j_gene: TRBJ2-1; d_gene: TRBD2; abundance: -; v_gene: TRBV12-3/TRBV12-4; CDR3aa: CASGGGRNEQFF; CDR3nt: TGTGCCAGCGGGGGGGGGAGGAATGAGCAGTTCTTC
j_gene: TRBJ2-1; d_gene: -; abundance: -; v_gene: TRBV10-3; CDR3aa: CAISESKGDEQFF; CDR3nt: TGTGCCATCAGTGAGTCGAAAGGGGATGAGCAGTTCTTC
j_gene: TRBJ1-2; d_gene: -; abundance: -; v_gene: TRBV4-3; CDR3aa: CASSQDGWGGTNYGYTF; CDR3nt: TGCGCCAGCAGCCAAGATGGATGGGGGGGCACGAACTATGGCTACACCTTC
j_gene: TRBJ1-1; d_gene: -; abundance: once; v_gene: TRBV9; CDR3aa: CASSPTGQNTEAFF; CDR3nt: TGTGCCAGCAGCCCGACGGGACAGAACACTGAAGCTTTCTTT
j_gene: TRBJ2-1; d_gene: -; abundance: -; v_gene: TRBV4-1; CDR3aa: CASSQLWGGRNEQFF; CDR3nt: TGCGCCAGCAGCCAACTCTGGGGGGGGCGTAATGAGCAGTTCTTC
j_gene: TRBJ2-5; d_gene: -; abundance: -; v_gene: TRBV3-1/TRBV3-2; CDR3aa: CASSQDLGRETQYF; CDR3nt: TGTGCCAGCAGCCAAGATTTAGGGAGGGAGACCCAGTACTTC
j_gene: TRBJ2-5; d_gene: -; abundance: -; v_gene: TRBV5-1; CDR3aa: CASSLGTVQETQYF; CDR3nt: TGCGCCAGCAGCTTGGGCACAGTTCAAGAGACCCAGTACTTC
j_gene: TRBJ2-5; d_gene: -; abundance: -; v_gene: TRBV19; CDR3aa: CASSGAGEETQYF; CDR3nt: TGTGCCAGTAGTGGGGCAGGGGAAGAGACCCAGTACTTC
j_gene: TRBJ2-1; d_gene: TRBD1; abundance: -; v_gene: TRBV29-1; CDR3aa: CSVEGTGRRNEQFF; CDR3nt: TGCAGCGTTGAAGGGACAGGGAGACGCAATGAGCAGTTCTTC
j_gene: TRBJ1-1; d_gene: -; abundance: -; v_gene: TRBV27; CDR3aa: CASSFERNTEAFF; CDR3nt: TGTGCCAGCAGTTTCGAGAGGAACACTGAAGCTTTCTTT
j_gene: TRBJ2-2; d_gene: -; abundance: -; v_gene: TRBV25-1; CDR3aa: CASSVSMGQGEIGELFF; CDR3nt: TGTGCCAGCAGTGTCTCTATGGGGCAGGGCGAAATCGGGGAGCTGTTTTTT
j_gene: TRBJ1-6; d_gene: TRBD1; abundance: once; v_gene: TRBV6-2/TRBV6-3; CDR3aa: CASSYKGGRTPLHF; CDR3nt: TGTGCCAGCAGTTACAAAGGGGGCAGGACACCCCTCCACTTT
j_gene: TRBJ1-6; d_gene: -; abundance: -; v_gene: TRBV12-5; CDR3aa: CASRGAGSSYNSPLHF; CDR3nt: TGTGCTAGCCGGGGGGCAGGAAGCTCCTATAATTCACCCCTCCACTTT
j_gene: TRBJ2-3; d_gene: TRBD2; abundance: -; v_gene: TRBV28; CDR3aa: CASSPTSGGALDTQYF; CDR3nt: TGTGCCAGCAGCCCTACTAGCGGGGGGGCTCTGGATACGCAGTATTTT
j_gene: TRBJ2-1; d_gene: TRBD2; abundance: -; v_gene: TRBV7-7; CDR3aa: CASSLTSGAGNEQFF; CDR3nt: TGTGCCAGCAGCTTAACCAGCGGGGCTGGTAATGAGCAGTTCTTC
j_gene: TRBJ2-2; d_gene: -; abundance: -; v_gene: TRBV30; CDR3aa: CAWSSPLSGELFF; CDR3nt: TGTGCCTGGAGTTCCCCCTTGAGCGGGGAGCTGTTTTTT
j_gene: TRBJ1-4; d_gene: -; abundance: -; v_gene: TRBV15; CDR3aa: CATSRDWTATEKLFF; CDR3nt: TGTGCCACCAGCAGAGATTGGACAGCTACCGAAAAACTGTTTTTT
j_gene: TRBJ2-7; d_gene: TRBD2; abundance: -; v_gene: TRBV18; CDR3aa: CASSPSGGASEQYF; CDR3nt: TGTGCCAGCTCCCCTAGCGGGGGGGCGAGCGAGCAGTACTTC
j_gene: TRBJ2-7; d_gene: TRBD1; abundance: -; v_gene: TRBV7-6; CDR3aa: CASSRGQAGESYEQYF; CDR3nt: TGTGCCAGCAGCCGGGGACAGGCCGGGGAGTCCTACGAGCAGTACTTC
j_gene: TRBJ1-3; d_gene: TRBD1; abundance: -; v_gene: TRBV7-9; CDR3aa: CASSLGGWTGPSGNTIYF; CDR3nt: TGTGCCAGCAGCTTAGGAGGGTGGACAGGGCCCTCTGGAAACACCATATATTTT
j_gene: TRBJ2-7; d_gene: TRBD2; abundance: -; v_gene: TRBV10-3; CDR3aa: CAIRGGETYEQYF; CDR3nt: TGTGCCATCAGGGGAGGGGAGACCTACGAGCAGTACTTC
j_gene: TRBJ1-4; d_gene: -; abundance: -; v_gene: TRBV7-2; CDR3aa: CASTLAGSEKLFF; CDR3nt: TGTGCCAGCACCCTCGCGGGTAGTGAAAAACTGTTTTTT
j_gene: TRBJ2-5; d_gene: TRBD1; abundance: -; v_gene: TRBV3-1/TRBV3-2; CDR3aa: CASSQARGQGETQYF; CDR3nt: TGTGCCAGCAGCCAAGCCAGGGGGCAAGGGGAGACCCAGTACTTC
j_gene: TRBJ2-1; d_gene: TRBD2; abundance: -; v_gene: TRBV4-2; CDR3aa: CASSQAAGGNEQFF; CDR3nt: TGTGCCAGCAGCCAAGCGGCGGGGGGCAATGAGCAGTTCTTC
j_gene: TRBJ1-3; d_gene: TRBD1; abundance: -; v_gene: TRBV19; CDR3aa: CASSTRQGMVGNTIYF; CDR3nt: TGTGCCAGTAGTACTCGACAGGGAATGGTTGGAAACACCATATATTTT
j_gene: TRBJ1-1; d_gene: -; abundance: -; v_gene: TRBV11-1; CDR3aa: CASSLVSDSGTEAFF; CDR3nt: TGTGCCAGCAGCTTAGTCTCGGACAGCGGAACTGAAGCTTTCTTT
j_gene: TRBJ2-1; d_gene: -; abundance: -; v_gene: TRBV2; CDR3aa: CASSTKRTSSYNEQFF; CDR3nt: TGTGCCAGCAGTACAAAGCGAACTAGCTCCTACAATGAGCAGTTCTTC
j_gene: TRBJ2-1; d_gene: TRBD2; abundance: -; v_gene: TRBV5-1; CDR3aa: CASSLQPGLGLSEQFF; CDR3nt: TGCGCCAGCAGCTTACAGCCGGGACTAGGCCTGAGTGAGCAGTTCTTC
j_gene: TRBJ2-1; d_gene: -; abundance: -; v_gene: TRBV12-5; CDR3aa: CASGPSSQVFF; CDR3nt: TGTGCTAGTGGACCCTCGTCACAGGTGTTCTTC
j_gene: TRBJ2-7; d_gene: -; abundance: -; v_gene: TRBV7-2; CDR3aa: CASSWRGRVPPYEQYF; CDR3nt: TGTGCCAGCAGCTGGCGGGGCCGGGTCCCCCCCTACGAGCAGTACTTC
j_gene: TRBJ2-7; d_gene: TRBD1; abundance: once; v_gene: TRBV6-1; CDR3aa: CASSESGTGTYEQYF; CDR3nt: TGTGCCAGCAGTGAAAGCGGGACAGGGACCTACGAGCAGTACTTC
j_gene: TRBJ1-5; d_gene: -; abundance: -; v_gene: TRBV2; CDR3aa: CASDNTPTGTNQPQHF; CDR3nt: TGTGCCAGCGACAATACTCCCACAGGGACAAATCAGCCCCAGCATTTT
j_gene: TRBJ1-3; d_gene: TRBD1; abundance: many; v_gene: TRBV28; CDR3aa: CASSFRHRDRGLSSGNTIYF; CDR3nt: TGTGCCAGCAGTTTCCGCCACAGGGACAGGGGCCTTAGCTCTGGAAACACCATATATTTT
j_gene: TRBJ2-2; d_gene: TRBD1; abundance: -; v_gene: TRBV18; CDR3aa: CASSPRQGADTGELFF; CDR3nt: TGTGCCAGCTCCCCTAGACAGGGGGCGGACACCGGGGAGCTGTTTTTT